The clone carrying this T cell receptor beta chain occurred once. Its target is unknown. This specimen belongs to a study of PD-1 blockade in classical Hodgkin lymphoma. This CDR3 region has 12 residues. Trimming removed 5 bases from V and 7 bases from J, with 11 bases in between. Germline CDR1 reads MNHNS; CDR2 reads SASEGT. Each of the patients experienced relapse following autologous stem cell transplantation, and their brentuximab vedotin exposure differed. Using magnetic negative selection, the CD4+ T cells were separated out of thawed PBMCs. Clones were sequenced by immunoSEQ multiplex PCR, and TCRdb holds only the in-frame ones, with some missing. The profile covers about 29,000 clones, with approximately 83% appearing a single time and 2% to 2.5% taken by the ten largest. Study-wide points: Diversity similar to that of newly diagnosed patients was seen at baseline in complete responders.

This chain connects TRBV6-1 to TRBJ1-1; D is possibly TRBD1 (5 bases). Specimen: CD4+ T cells from blood, collected at baseline. The clonotype was recovered from a human donor with classical Hodgkin lymphoma. This CDR3 is CASSPPGLEAFF. The CDR3 nucleotides are TGTGCCAGCAGTCCTCCGGGACTTGAAGCTTTCTTT.